Below, 10 T cell receptor beta chains from the same sample are listed, as sequenced in a study of cytomegalovirus exposure and HLA in healthy donors (dated by TCRdb to the late 2010s). To prepare the library, the immunoSEQ multiplex PCR assay was applied. For the multiplex PCR, a mixture combining 60 forward primers for TCR Vbeta segments and 13 reverse primers for TCR Jbeta segments was used. The clones in this table, taken by TCRdb from immuneACCESS, are in-frame only. Not every clone is retained; where verified, under half of the shortfall comes from an unresolved V gene, and the cause of the rest is unknown. In this sample the table shows about 140,000 clones, about three quarters of which occur a single time. The ten largest clones add up to 1.5% to 2% of the sample. The sequencing sample was made of PBMCs. These receptors all come from a female donor in good health and CMV-seronegative.

The DNA for the CDR3 is TGTGCCAGCAGCCCTAACACAGGGGCTGGAGATCAGCCCCAGCATTTT. Protein sequence: CASSPNTGAGDQPQHF. This sequence joins TRBV7-6 and TRBJ1-5, with TRBD1 matching over 7 bases. The length of the CDR3 is 16 residues. With V trimmed by 5 bases and J by 5 bases, 12 bases remained unmatched. Germline CDR1 SGHVS, CDR2 FNYEAQ.

This clone was found a few times. The gene calls are TRBV5-1 and TRBJ2-5; 9 bases map to TRBD1. This CDR3 contains 16 residues. Trimming cost V 1 base and J 5 bases; bases outside gene matches: 9. From germline, CDR1 is SGHRS and CDR2 YFSETQ. Here the CDR3 DNA reads TGCGCCAGCAGCTTGACAGGGGGCTTGGGAGTGGAGACCCAGTACTTC. This translates into CASSLTGGLGVETQYF.

J is TRBJ2-1 and V is TRBV7-9; perhaps TRBD1 as D (6 bases). This CDR3 has 11 residues. Trimming left V 9 bases short and J 10 bases short, with 13 bases between. Germline CDR1 and CDR2: SEHNR and FQNEAQ (reference sequence). CDR3 in amino acids: CASPKGQEQFF. The DNA of the CDR3 is TGTGCCAGTCCCAAAGGACAGGAGCAGTTCTTC.

The rearrangement joins TRBV28 to TRBJ2-2; TRBD2 might be the D (5 bases). Germline CDR1 reads MDHEN; CDR2 reads SYDVKM. The CDR3 sequence is 14 residues long. V was pared by 5 bases and J by 1 base, with 8 bases between. The CDR3 coding sequence is TGTGCCAGCAGTGTTGCGGGGAACACCGGGGAGCTGTTTTTT. Protein: CASSVAGNTGELFF.

The CDR3, as DNA: TGTGCCAGCAGTCCAGGGGGCCAATACTATGGCTACACCTTC. This gives the protein CASSPGGQYYGYTF. This chain joins TRBV7-2 and TRBJ1-2; 8 bases line up with TRBD1. From germline, CDR1 is SGHTA and CDR2 FQGNSA. V trimming: 6 bases; J trimming: 3 bases; junction bases outside the gene matches: 6. CDR3 length equals 14 residues.

V and J are TRBV6-5 and TRBJ2-1, with 12 bases fitting TRBD2. The trim removed 8 bases at V and 6 bases at J, leaving 8 bases unmatched. Germline-derived CDR1 and CDR2 are MNHEY and SVGAGI. CDR3 length: 15 residues. In DNA, the CDR3 is TGTGCCAGCCCGATACTAGCGGGAGGCCGCAATGAGCAGTTCTTC. Its translation: CASPILAGGRNEQFF.

The chain couples TRBV7-9 to TRBJ2-7, with 10 positions matching TRBD1. V gave up 5 bases and J gave up 4 bases; unmatched junction bases: 8. The germline V gene encodes CDR1 SEHNR and CDR2 FQNEAQ (reference sequence). This CDR3 is 15 amino acids long. DNA for the CDR3: TGTGCCAGCAGCGAGACCCCGGGACAGGGGTACGAGCAGTACTTC. It is translated as CASSETPGQGYEQYF.

The chain recombines TRBV7-9 with TRBJ2-2, with TRBD1 matching over 7 bases. The CDR3 has 16 residues. Germline-derived CDR1 and CDR2 are SEHNR and FQNEAQ (reference sequence). The V and J ends lost 4 bases and 6 bases, in that order; junction bases with no gene match: 11. The CDR3 bases are TGTGCCAGCAGCTCTGTATACAGGGGAGACGCCGGGGAGCTGTTTTTT. Translated: CASSSVYRGDAGELFF. The whole variable domain, remainder taken from reference TRBV7-9 and TRBJ2-2, is DTGVSQNPRHKITKRGQNVTFRCDPISEHNRLYWYRQTLGQGPEFLTYFQNEAQLEKSRLLSDRFSAERPKGSFSTLEIQRTEQGDSAMYLCASSSVYRGDAGELFFGEGSRLTVL.

The chain carries TRBV9 and TRBJ2-1; D unclear. V lost 0 bases, J lost 5 bases, and 12 bases lay in between. CDR1 and CDR2 (germline): SGDLS, YYNGEE. The CDR3 totals 15 residues. CDR3 in DNA: TGTGCCAGCAGCGTAGCTTCAGCTACTAACAATGAGCAGTTCTTC. Translated, it gives CASSVASATNNEQFF.

The CDR3 loop is CASSPLGRDSNQPQHF. The CDR3 DNA is TGTGCCAGCTCACCTTTAGGACGGGATAGCAATCAGCCCCAGCATTTT. The chain links TRBV18 to TRBJ1-5; D is ambiguous. The CDR3 runs 16 residues. V lost 3 bases and J lost 0, with 12 bases in between. Per germline, CDR1 KGHSH and CDR2 LQKENI.